This T cell receptor beta chain was recorded in a study of T cells in Graves' hyperthyroidism and ophthalmopathy. The source material, RNA transcripts, was used to amplify TCR beta CDR3 regions. With the HTBI primer set, the TCR CDR3 went through a first round of RT-PCR. TCRdb independently ran MiXCR on the multiplex PCR reads; one entry per CDR3 protein. The repertoire holds 550,000 to 600,000 distinct CDR3 sequences, with 35% to 55% as singletons. V was cut by 6 bases and J by 4 bases, with 16 bases left in between. Germline V CDR1 and CDR2: SGHTA, FQGNSA. The CDR3 is 15 amino acids. Findings and limits, study-wide: Blood also contained most expanded thyroid clonotypes above 0.001.

Patients showing uncontrolled infection, other autoimmune disease, pregnancy or lactation were ineligible. Points on this clonotype: What it binds is not known.

The specimen sequenced was peripheral blood or thyroid tissue (not recorded which). This TCR came from an adult woman with Graves' disease, either hyperthyroidism or ophthalmopathy (not recorded which). V is TRBV7-2 and J is TRBJ1-5; D is unresolved. CDR3 in amino acids: CASSLRGVLNQPQHF. The CDR3 DNA reads as TGTGCCAGCAGTTTACGCGGGGTTTTAAATCAGCCCCAGCATTTT.